This T cell receptor beta chain was documented in a study of blood T cell repertoires in COVID-19. In the study overall: PBMCs, B-cell-depleted T cells, or T cells provided the cDNA or gDNA that made up the material.

Original processing methods: Counts of nucleated cells, estimated from reference gene primer amplification, were obtained. Generated by immunoSEQ multiplex PCR, the TCRdb table keeps only in-frame clones and is missing some. From that table come the V and J calls and clone size; the DNA was used to work out D and trimming. The sample comprises under 200,000 clones, about 81% of which are singletons, and more than 5.5% rests with the top ten. The J segment lost 2 bases and the V segment lost 5 bases, leaving 9 bases of the junction unmatched. The length of the CDR3 is 16 residues. Per the germline V gene, CDR1 is SGHRS and CDR2 is YFSETQ.

Material for sequencing was PBMCs or T cells enriched from blood (not recorded which). This clonotype originated in a man aged 45 to 65 who had recovered from COVID-19. This chain uses TRBV5-1 with TRBJ2-3, with 9 bases aligning to TRBD2. As DNA, the CDR3 is TGCGCCAGCAGTAGAGCCGCGGGGGGGTACACAGATACGCAGTATTTT. It yields the protein CASSRAAGGYTDTQYF.